This note documents a single T cell receptor beta chain sequence. Antigen unknown. Relative to the germline gene, one junction end is altered; a read error may explain this. These data originate in a study of tumor-infiltrating lymphocytes in primary liver carcinoma. Study information: Surgeons treated the primary liver carcinoma of the patients by surgical resection. Ranging in age from 30 to 69 years, the patients were men and women.

This CDR3 has 17 residues. Germline CDR1 is SGHAT and CDR2 is FQNNGV. TCR beta cDNA was made from 400 to 500 ng total RNA with a constant-region primer. ARM-PCR was slightly modified, and three nested multiplex PCR rounds with it gave rise to the TCR beta libraries. The first two PCR rounds, around 11 cycles each, used TRBV1-TRBV30 forward primers and a C-beta reverse primer. Each CDR3 protein is one row after TCRdb ran MiXCR on the multiplex PCR reads. Among about 350,000 distinct CDR3 sequences, about 61% were seen once, and the ten largest hold about 6.1%. Notes on the study in general: Researchers did not compare CD4+ and CD8+ repertoires, as samples were bulk unsorted.

The authors took blood RNA from unsorted whole blood and also extracted germline DNA. The rearrangement links TRBV11-2 to TRBJ2-3, with 9 bases that match TRBD2. The clonotype comes from a man aged 40-50 years with primary liver carcinoma and hepatitis B virus infection. Sequenced input: peripheral blood. The CDR3 DNA reads as TGTGCCAGCAGCCAAGTAATCTCCGGGACTAGCTCAGATACGCAGTACTTT. Its protein is CASSQVISGTSSDTQYF.